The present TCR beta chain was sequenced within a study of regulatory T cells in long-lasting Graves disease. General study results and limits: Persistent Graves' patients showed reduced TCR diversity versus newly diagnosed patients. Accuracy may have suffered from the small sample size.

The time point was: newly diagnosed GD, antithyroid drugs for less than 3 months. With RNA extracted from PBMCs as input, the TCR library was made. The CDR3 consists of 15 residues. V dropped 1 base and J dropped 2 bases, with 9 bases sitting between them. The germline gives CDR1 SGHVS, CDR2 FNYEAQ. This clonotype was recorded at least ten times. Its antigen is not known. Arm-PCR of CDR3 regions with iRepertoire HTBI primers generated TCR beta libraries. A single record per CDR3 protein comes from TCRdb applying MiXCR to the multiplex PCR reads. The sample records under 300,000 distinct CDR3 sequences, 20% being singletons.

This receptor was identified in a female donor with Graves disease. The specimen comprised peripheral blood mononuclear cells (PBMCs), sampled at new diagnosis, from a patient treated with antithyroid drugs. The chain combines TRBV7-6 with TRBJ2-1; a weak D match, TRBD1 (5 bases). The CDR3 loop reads CASSLGTNTYNEQFF. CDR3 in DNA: TGTGCCAGCAGCTTAGGGACAAACACCTACAATGAGCAGTTCTTC.